Here is one T cell receptor (beta chain) with its context. The data were taken from a study of T cells in Graves' hyperthyroidism and ophthalmopathy. In patients aged 18 to 65, hyperthyroidism was newly diagnosed, with duration under 2 months. This sample holds PBMCs from about 9.3 ml fresh peripheral blood. The CDR3 is 15 amino acids. Germline values: CDR1 SEHNR, CDR2 FQNEAQ (reference sequence). Trimming pared 1 base from V and 5 bases from J, leaving 11 bases between. TCR beta CDR3 regions were amplified from RNA transcripts. Using the HTBI primer set, a first-round RT-PCR was run on the TCR CDR3. One entry per CDR3 protein, called by TCRdb with MiXCR from the multiplex PCR reads. The sample has about 590,000 distinct CDR3 sequences; approximately 14% are singletons.

The gene calls are TRBV7-9 and TRBJ1-4, with TRBD1 as a possible D gene (5 bases). Sequencing input: blood. The source is a woman aged 25 to 39 with Graves' hyperthyroidism. The CDR3 spells CASSLGQSTNEKLFF. For the CDR3, the DNA is TGTGCCAGCAGCTTAGGACAGAGTACGAATGAAAAACTGTTTTTT.